This T cell receptor (beta chain) was observed in a study of graft-versus-host responses after intestinal transplantation. Study background: The study gave all recipients anti-thymocyte globulin induction, then tacrolimus and steroids for approximately three years. Study results and caveats: Patients with graft-donor T cell macrochimerism had high graft-versus-host to host-versus-graft clonal ratios in allografts. Early HvG declines after transplant were associated with peak circulating GvH clone levels. The authors found GvH clones in recipient marrow, some appearing first in ileum or blood.

Measured with immunoSEQ multiplex PCR; TCRdb has only the in-frame clones, and not every one. The data show 3,500 to 5,000 clones, with 75% to 90% seen just once and 7.2% held by the top ten. The V gene's germline CDR1 is SGHRS and CDR2 YFSETQ. This CDR3 has 12 amino acids. Trimming removed 3 bases from V and 5 bases from J, with 5 bases in between. Time point denoted: postoperative day 105 after intestinal transplantation (dayNNNN = postoperative day). Tissue from the graft was processed to free its intraepithelial and lamina propria lymphocytes. A note on this clone: Its target is unknown.

The receptor was isolated from a human patient who received an intestinal transplant, so some T cells may come from the graft donor. This material consisted of ileum tissue, taken 105 days after intestinal transplantation. The J gene is TRBJ2-2, the V gene TRBV5-1; TRBD2 is a possible D gene (5 bases). The CDR3 sequence is CASSWTTGELFF. The CDR3 bases are TGCGCCAGCAGCTGGACTACCGGGGAGCTGTTTTTT.